One sample yielded the 28 T cell receptor beta chains listed below, sequenced in a study of cytomegalovirus exposure and HLA in healthy donors. The PCR ran on 60 Vbeta and 13 Jbeta primers. Clones were read by immunoSEQ multiplex PCR, and TCRdb kept only the in-frame ones, dropping some. The profile shows about 59,000 clones, 70% to 85% of them singletons. Sequencing was done on a sample of PBMCs. The receptors originated from a man aged 40-55 years in good health and CMV-seronegative.

This chain uses TRBV29-1 with TRBJ2-2, with 8 bases lining up with TRBD1. J lost 5 bases, V lost 5 bases, and 10 bases had no gene match. There are 15 residues in the CDR3. CDR1 is SQVTM and CDR2 is ANQGSEA in the germline V gene. The chain's CDR3 is CSVKTPGQETGELFF. CDR3 DNA: TGCAGCGTTAAGACACCGGGACAGGAGACCGGGGAGCTGTTTTTT.

In the case of this clone: The sample has other DNA sequences that encode this CDR3 too. CDR3 amino acids: CASSYVGTGIHYGYTF. The CDR3 nucleotides read TGTGCCAGCAGTTACGTTGGGACAGGGATTCACTATGGCTACACCTTC. The chain has TRBV6-5 and TRBJ1-2, with 9 positions matching TRBD1. Germline V gene sequence: CDR1 MNHEY, CDR2 SVGAGI. The CDR3 loop spans 16 amino acids. V dropped 2 bases and J dropped 3; count of bases not matched to a gene: 7.

J is TRBJ2-7 and V is TRBV5-1; 10 nucleotides align to TRBD1. This CDR3 contains 14 residues. CDR1 SGHRS and CDR2 YFSETQ come from the germline V gene. V lost 2 bases and J lost 7; bases outside the gene matches: 6. Here the CDR3 reads CASSLGTGVREQYF. The CDR3 bases are TGCGCCAGCAGCTTAGGGACAGGGGTGAGGGAGCAGTACTTC.

The genes are TRBV19 and TRBJ2-1; 10 positions agree with TRBD2. The ends lost 5 bases at V and 10 bases at J; junction bases unmatched: 17. In germline, CDR1 is LNHDA, CDR2 SQIVND (reference sequence). This CDR3 contains 17 residues. The CDR3 bases are TGTGCCAGTAGTGGCCGTCTAGCGGGGGTTTTTTCAGGGGAGCAGTTCTTC. This codes for CASSGRLAGVFSGEQFF.

This chain links TRBV5-1 with TRBJ2-7; D perhaps matches TRBD1 (5 bases). CDR1 and CDR2 (germline): SGHRS, YFSETQ. V was pared by 2 bases and J by 4 bases, with 10 bases between. The CDR3 loop spans 13 amino acids. The CDR3 DNA reads TGCGCCAGCAGCTTAGACAGCCGATACGAGCAGTACTTC. Amino acid sequence: CASSLDSRYEQYF.

The chain has TRBV28 and TRBJ1-4, with D tentatively TRBD1 (5 bases). The V end lost 6 bases, the J end lost 4 bases, and 12 bases lay between the germline ends. Germline CDR1 is MDHEN and CDR2 is SYDVKM. This CDR3 contains 14 residues. The CDR3 sequence: CASSRQIDNEKLFF. CDR3 in DNA: TGTGCCAGCAGCCGACAGATAGATAATGAAAAACTGTTTTTT. Full variable domain (outside the CDR3, taken from reference TRBV28 and TRBJ1-4): DVKVTQSSRYLVKRTGEKVFLECVQDMDHENMFWYRQDPGLGLRLIYFSYDVKMKEKGDIPEGYSVSREKKERFSLILESASTNQTSMYLCASSRQIDNEKLFFGSGTQLSVL.

The chain recombines TRBV19 with TRBJ1-5; TRBD1 matches 7 bases. This CDR3 spans 14 amino acids. The J segment lost 1 base and the V segment lost 8 bases, leaving 5 bases of the junction unmatched. Per germline, CDR1 LNHDA and CDR2 SQIVND (reference sequence). CDR3 sequence: CASGPGQSNQPQHF. The CDR3 region has the DNA TGTGCCAGTGGCCCGGGACAGAGCAATCAGCCCCAGCATTTT.

The gene calls are TRBV5-4 and TRBJ1-5; TRBD1 aligns across 7 bases. This CDR3 spans 14 amino acids. Germline-derived CDR1 and CDR2 are SGHNT and YYREEE (reference sequence). The ends lost 6 bases at V and 5 bases at J; junction bases unmatched: 8. The CDR3 loop is CASTLTGVHQPQHF. CDR3 in DNA: TGTGCCAGCACCCTCACAGGGGTTCATCAGCCCCAGCATTTT.

This clone was observed a single time. The gene calls are TRBV5-1 and TRBJ2-1; weak D call: TRBD2 (6 bases). The V end was cut by 6 bases, the J end by 0 bases, with 16 bases between. The germline CDR1 and CDR2 sequences are SGHRS and YFSETQ. The CDR3 totals 16 residues. CDR3 nucleotides: TGCGCCAGCAAGCTCTCCGGGGGTAACTCCTACAATGAGCAGTTCTTC. Its protein is CASKLSGGNSYNEQFF.

The chain recombines TRBV5-1 with TRBJ2-4; TRBD2 matches 10 bases. The junction had 12 bases not matched to a gene; V was cut back by 2 bases and J by 1 base. This CDR3 is 19 amino acids long. CDR1 SGHRS and CDR2 YFSETQ come from the germline V gene. The CDR3 DNA sequence: TGCGCCAGCAGCTTTCAAGCGGGAGGGGGGTCGTTGGCCAAAAACATTCAGTACTTC. This sequence encodes CASSFQAGGGSLAKNIQYF.

The gene calls are TRBV18 and TRBJ2-7, with 8 bases that match TRBD2. Germline V CDR1 and CDR2: KGHSH, LQKENI. This CDR3 comprises 18 residues. V lost 3 bases and J lost 0; bases outside the gene matches: 13. CDR3 in DNA: TGTGCCAGCTCACCCCTGAACAGCGGGGGTATTCGCTCCTACGAGCAGTACTTC. It codes for CASSPLNSGGIRSYEQYF.

CDR3 nucleotides: TGCGCCAGCAGCTGGGGACAGCCGAGCTCTGGAAACACCATATATTTT. Its translation is CASSWGQPSSGNTIYF. The rearrangement links TRBV5-1 to TRBJ1-3; 7 bases map to TRBD1. V shed 3 bases, J shed 0 bases, and the junction held 6 bases outside the gene matches. CDR1 and CDR2 (germline): SGHRS, YFSETQ. This CDR3 has 16 amino acids.

This clone came up a few times. This rearrangement joins TRBV6-1 to TRBJ2-7, with 7 bases matching TRBD1. The germline gives CDR1 MNHNS, CDR2 SASEGT. The CDR3 runs to 14 residues. With 6 bases clipped from V and 3 bases from J, the junction kept 8 bases outside the gene matches. CDR3 protein: CASRVDRISYEQYF. CDR3 bases: TGTGCCAGCAGGGTGGACAGGATCAGCTACGAGCAGTACTTC.

The rearrangement links TRBV30 to TRBJ2-5; the match to TRBD2 covers 11 bases. Germline lookup yields CDR1 GTSNPN and CDR2 SVGIG (reference sequence). CDR3 length: 15 residues. Losses at the gene ends were 2 bases for V and 7 bases for J; bases not matched to a gene: 9. The CDR3 is CAWSLKITSGGTQYF. Here the CDR3 DNA reads TGTGCCTGGAGTTTGAAAATAACTAGCGGGGGGACCCAGTACTTC. Full variable domain (remainder filled in from reference TRBV30 and TRBJ2-5): SQTIHQWPATLVQPVGSPLSLECTVEGTSNPNLYWYRQAAGRGLQLLFYSVGIGQISSEVPQNLSASRPQDRQFILSSKKLLLSDSGFYLCAWSLKITSGGTQYFGPGTRLLVL.

This chain connects TRBV30 to TRBJ1-5; possibly TRBD1 for D (6 bases). V shed 0 bases and J shed 3 bases, with 18 bases lying between them. CDR3 size: 17 residues. Germline lookup yields CDR1 GTSNPN and CDR2 SVGIG (reference sequence). The CDR3 bases are TGTGCCTGGAGTGTACAGCCCCGGGGGGCCATCAATCAGCCCCAGCATTTT. Protein: CAWSVQPRGAINQPQHF.

V usage is TRBV7-9 and J usage is TRBJ2-3; D might be TRBD2 (6 bases). The germline CDR1 and CDR2 sequences are SEHNR and FQNEAQ (reference sequence). This CDR3 is 15 amino acids long. Trimming left V 1 base short and J 8 bases short, with 16 bases between. CDR3 in amino acids: CASSLVGGEVGTQYF. Written as DNA, the CDR3 is TGTGCCAGCAGCTTAGTAGGCGGGGAGGTTGGTACGCAGTATTTT.

The chain combines TRBV30 with TRBJ2-3, with TRBD2 identical over 9 bases. CDR1 is GTSNPN and CDR2 is SVGIG in the germline V gene (reference sequence). The V gene end was trimmed by 1 base and the J gene end by 2 bases; junction bases not matched to a gene: 4. The CDR3 runs 15 residues. CDR3 DNA: TGTGCCTGGAGTGACCTAGCGGGGTTCACAGATACGCAGTATTTT. This sequence encodes CAWSDLAGFTDTQYF.

V gene TRBV14 combines with J gene TRBJ2-2; D possibly corresponds to TRBD2 (6 bases). V was clipped by 4 bases and J by 4 bases, with 13 bases between them. CDR3 size: 15 residues. In germline, CDR1 is SGHDN, CDR2 FVKESK. Here the CDR3 reads CASSPEGLGTGELFF. CDR3 DNA: TGTGCCAGCAGCCCAGAGGGACTCGGCACCGGGGAGCTGTTTTTT.

This sequence joins TRBV6-6 and TRBJ1-5, with a weak D call TRBD1 (5 bases). Germline CDR1 reads MNHNY; CDR2 reads SVGAGI (reference sequence). This CDR3 spans 14 amino acids. V shed 4 bases and J shed 3 bases, with 10 bases lying between them. In nucleotides, the CDR3 is TGTGCCAGCAGTTTACAGGTTACCAATCAGCCCCAGCATTTT. The encoded protein is CASSLQVTNQPQHF.

The chain joins TRBV30 to TRBJ2-2; 9 positions match TRBD2. This CDR3 spans 15 amino acids. The V gene end was trimmed by 5 bases and the J gene end by 5 bases; junction bases not matched to a gene: 9. The germline V gene has CDR1 GTSNPN and CDR2 SVGIG (reference sequence). The CDR3 nucleotides are TGTGCCTGGGAAGCGGGGGGCCCTCAAACCGGGGAGCTGTTTTTT. Translation: CAWEAGGPQTGELFF.

J is TRBJ1-2 and V is TRBV28, with TRBD1 identical over 8 bases. Losses at the gene ends were 6 bases for V and 1 base for J; bases not matched to a gene: 4. The length of the CDR3 is 14 residues. From germline, CDR1 is MDHEN and CDR2 SYDVKM. The CDR3 bases are TGTGCCAGCAGCTTGGGACAGGTTAACTATGGCTACACCTTC. Protein sequence: CASSLGQVNYGYTF.

This clone was seen only a few times. V gene TRBV6-1 combines with J gene TRBJ1-5, with D unclear. Germline CDR1 reads MNHNS; CDR2 reads SASEGT. The CDR3 has 13 amino acids. V dropped 5 bases and J dropped 6 bases, with 11 bases sitting between them. DNA for the CDR3: TGTGCCAGCAGTTTAACGGGTTCTCAGCCCCAGCATTTT. Protein product: CASSLTGSQPQHF.

The table lists this clone with a few counts. The chain has TRBV19 and TRBJ1-1, with unresolved D. CDR1 is LNHDA and CDR2 is SQIVND in the germline V gene (reference sequence). V lost 3 bases to trimming and J lost 1 base, with 15 bases between them. CDR3 length: 16 residues. This CDR3 is CASSIWASPTNTEAFF. The DNA of the CDR3 is TGTGCCAGTAGTATTTGGGCCAGTCCGACGAACACTGAAGCTTTCTTT.

The V and J genes are TRBV5-5 and TRBJ1-1, with 10 nucleotides matching TRBD1. The CDR3 is 15 residues long. The V gene's germline CDR1 is SGHKS and CDR2 YYEKEE (reference sequence). V dropped 0 bases and J dropped 6; count of bases not matched to a gene: 5. CDR3 loop: CASSLVGDRGAEAFF. The CDR3 coding sequence is TGTGCCAGCAGCTTGGTAGGGGACAGGGGCGCTGAAGCTTTCTTT.

CDR3 loop: CASSRKGGAEQYF. CDR3 coding DNA: TGTGCCAGCAGTCGAAAAGGGGGCGCCGAGCAGTACTTC. This chain links TRBV6-6 with TRBJ2-7; 7 positions agree with TRBD1. The CDR3 loop spans 13 amino acids. Trimming removed 5 bases from V and 6 bases from J; junction bases left unmatched: 7. Germline assignment: CDR1 MNHNY and CDR2 SVGAGI (reference sequence).

This clone was found a few times. This chain joins TRBV19 and TRBJ1-1; 7 bases are a match to TRBD1. Trimming took 7 bases from V and 5 from J; bases not matched to a gene: 7. The germline V gene encodes CDR1 LNHDA and CDR2 SQIVND (reference sequence). This CDR3 is 13 amino acids long. The CDR3 sequence: CASKTGALTEAFF. The DNA for the CDR3 is TGTGCCAGTAAAACAGGGGCCTTAACTGAAGCTTTCTTT. Full variable domain (outside the CDR3, taken from reference TRBV19 and TRBJ1-1): DGGITQSPKYLFRKEGQNVTLSCEQNLNHDAMYWYRQDPGQGLRLIYYSQIVNDFQKGDIAEGYSVSREKKESFPLTVTSAQKNPTAFYLCASKTGALTEAFFGQGTRLTVV.

The rearrangement uses TRBV2 and TRBJ1-4; D remains ambiguous. The CDR3 runs to 13 residues. V lost 4 bases and J lost 4, with 7 bases in between. CDR1 is SNHLY and CDR2 is FYNNEI in the germline V gene. CDR3 nucleotide sequence: TGTGCCAGCAGTGTGGCGGGTAATGAAAAACTGTTTTTT. This translates into CASSVAGNEKLFF. The complete variable domain, with remaining parts taken from reference TRBV2 and TRBJ1-4, reads EPEVTQTPSHQVTQMGQEVILRCVPISNHLYFYWYRQILGQKVEFLVSFYNNEISEKSEIFDDQFSVERPDGSNFTLKIRSTKLEDSAMYFCASSVAGNEKLFFGSGTQLSVL.

This clone was recorded once. The chain carries TRBV18 and TRBJ1-1, with D perhaps matching TRBD1 (5 bases). Germline V gene lookup returns CDR1 KGHSH and CDR2 LQKENI. Trimming took 6 bases from V and 6 from J, leaving 17 bases between them. The CDR3 spans 14 residues. The CDR3 here is CASSPTGGDAEAFF. The DNA of the CDR3 is TGTGCCAGCTCGCCGACCGGGGGGGATGCTGAAGCTTTCTTT.